These 21 T cell receptor beta chains originate from one sample sequenced in a study of blood T cell repertoires in COVID-19. The data were produced by immunoSEQ multiplex PCR, yet TCRdb's version contains in-frame clones alone and is incomplete. The sample shows approximately 100,000 clones, 91% of them seen only once. Sequenced material: peripheral blood. Receptors originate from a man aged 45-60 years with acute or convalescent COVID-19.

The chain links TRBV7-7 to TRBJ2-3; 8 nucleotides line up with TRBD1. J gave up 4 bases and V 5 bases, and 8 bases lay outside the gene matches. This CDR3 is 15 amino acids long. Germline CDR1 reads SSHAT; CDR2 reads FNYEAQ (reference sequence). CDR3 bases: TGTGCCAGCAGCGCGACAGGGGAAATGGCAGATACGCAGTATTTT. This encodes CASSATGEMADTQYF.

This clone was picked up one time. The J gene is TRBJ1-1, the V gene TRBV19; D is uncertain. V lost 3 bases, J lost 5 bases, and 10 bases lay in between. This CDR3 has 13 residues. Per germline, CDR1 LNHDA and CDR2 SQIVND (reference sequence). The CDR3 DNA reads TGTGCCAGTAGTATTAAGAAACGGACTGAAGCTTTCTTT. It encodes CASSIKKRTEAFF.

The J gene is TRBJ1-2, the V gene TRBV28, with 7 bases lining up with TRBD1. From germline, CDR1 is MDHEN and CDR2 SYDVKM. The CDR3 extends over 13 amino acids. The junction had 4 bases not matched to a gene; V was cut back by 5 bases and J by 4 bases. CDR3 DNA sequence: TGTGCCAGCAGTGGGGACAGAACCTATGGCTACACCTTC. It yields the protein CASSGDRTYGYTF.

This chain uses TRBV28 with TRBJ1-1; 7 positions agree with TRBD1. The CDR3 has 15 residues. Trimming removed 5 bases from V and 1 base from J; junction bases left unmatched: 7. Germline V gives CDR1 MDHEN, CDR2 SYDVKM. CDR3 nucleotides: TGTGCCAGCAGTCCGATCGACAGGGAGAACACTGAAGCTTTCTTT. It yields the protein CASSPIDRENTEAFF.

This chain connects TRBV5-1 to TRBJ1-4; weak D call: TRBD1 (5 bases). Trimming pared 6 bases from V and 2 bases from J, leaving 14 bases between. CDR1 SGHRS and CDR2 YFSETQ come from the germline V gene. The CDR3 has 15 residues. The CDR3 DNA follows: TGCGCCAGCACCCCGGGTCGGGGGACTAATGAAAAACTGTTTTTT. It specifies CASTPGRGTNEKLFF.

V is TRBV27 and J is TRBJ1-1; D is perhaps TRBD1 (6 bases). The CDR3 totals 13 residues. Trimming cost V 6 bases and J 1 base, with 9 bases left between them. CDR1 MNHEY and CDR2 SMNVEV come from the germline V gene (reference sequence). Here the CDR3 DNA reads TGTGCCAGCAGCCTACAGGGGAACACTGAAGCTTTCTTT. This sequence encodes CASSLQGNTEAFF.

As for this clone: One junction end disagrees with the germline gene, perhaps due to a read error. The gene calls are TRBV11-3 and TRBJ2-7; no definite D call. The CDR3 consists of 15 residues. Germline V lookup: CDR1 SGHNT, CDR2 YENEEA. The CDR3 DNA reads TGTGCCAGCAGCATAGAGGCAGGCGATTCCTACGAGCAGTACTTC. This translates into CASSIEAGDSYEQYF.

The V call is TRBV28, the J call TRBJ1-5; D ambiguous. The CDR3 consists of 15 residues. The ends were cut back, 4 bases at V and 2 bases at J, with 12 bases in the middle. Germline values: CDR1 MDHEN, CDR2 SYDVKM. In nucleotides, the CDR3 is TGTGCCAGCAGTTCGGGAATAAGGGGCAATCAGCCCCAGCATTTT. This sequence encodes CASSSGIRGNQPQHF.

The gene calls are TRBV9 and TRBJ1-3; 7 bases are a match to TRBD1. V trimming: 2 bases; J trimming: 9 bases; junction bases outside the gene matches: 8. The germline CDR1 and CDR2 sequences are SGDLS and YYNGEE. CDR3 size: 14 residues. The CDR3 region is CASSVRQGPGTIYF. CDR3 coding DNA: TGTGCCAGCAGCGTTAGACAGGGCCCAGGCACCATATATTTT.

This clone was seen a few times. V gene TRBV4-2 combines with J gene TRBJ1-5; D is possibly TRBD1 (6 bases). The CDR3 has 16 amino acids. Per germline, CDR1 LGHNA and CDR2 YNFKEQ. Trimming took 3 bases from V and 4 from J, leaving 16 bases between them. The CDR3 is CASSHTAQGGNQPQHF. For the CDR3, the DNA is TGTGCCAGCAGCCACACTGCACAGGGCGGTAATCAGCCCCAGCATTTT.

This sequence joins TRBV25-1 and TRBJ1-3; a possible D gene is TRBD1 (6 bases). This CDR3 is 13 amino acids long. The germline gives CDR1 MGHDK, CDR2 SYGVNS. V gave up 5 bases and J gave up 4 bases, with 9 bases separating them. For the CDR3, the DNA is TGTGCCAGCAGTTCCGGGACAGGAAACACCATATATTTT. This codes for CASSSGTGNTIYF.

The chain links TRBV28 to TRBJ2-5; D is perhaps TRBD1 (5 bases). Trimming pared 6 bases from V and 7 bases from J, leaving 18 bases between. This CDR3 contains 14 residues. The V gene's germline CDR1 is MDHEN and CDR2 SYDVKM. The CDR3 DNA sequence: TGTGCCAGCAGACCGCCGGGCCAAAGGGGGACCCAGTACTTC. Translated: CASRPPGQRGTQYF. Drawing the rest from reference TRBV28 and TRBJ2-5, the complete variable domain is DVKVTQSSRYLVKRTGEKVFLECVQDMDHENMFWYRQDPGLGLRLIYFSYDVKMKEKGDIPEGYSVSREKKERFSLILESASTNQTSMYLCASRPPGQRGTQYFGPGTRLLVL.

V is TRBV5-1 and J is TRBJ1-6; 7 nucleotides agree with TRBD1. With V trimmed by 4 bases and J by 8 bases, 9 bases remained unmatched. The CDR3 loop spans 15 amino acids. CDR1 and CDR2 (germline): SGHRS, YFSETQ. The CDR3, as DNA: TGCGCCAGCAGCCAACGAGACAGGGAGGATTCACCCCTCCACTTT. Amino acid sequence: CASSQRDREDSPLHF.

The CDR3 DNA is TGTGCCAGCAGTTTCCGGGCAGGGGGCTCTACCAATCAGCCCCAGCATTTT. It specifies CASSFRAGGSTNQPQHF. This chain joins TRBV27 and TRBJ1-5, with 8 bases identical to TRBD1. V gave up 3 bases and J gave up 3 bases; unmatched junction bases: 10. Looked up from germline, CDR1 is MNHEY and CDR2 is SMNVEV (reference sequence). There are 17 residues in the CDR3.

This clone was counted once. This chain uses TRBV18 with TRBJ1-2; possible D gene TRBD1, 5 bases. Trimming took off 2 bases at V and 0 bases at J, with 16 bases between the two ends. Germline V gives CDR1 KGHSH, CDR2 LQKENI. The CDR3 has 17 residues. CDR3 bases: TGTGCCAGCTCACCATATAATACAGGCCCAGCTAACTATGGCTACACCTTC. It translates to CASSPYNTGPANYGYTF.

This chain connects TRBV19 to TRBJ2-1; D ambiguous. The V end lost 5 bases, the J end lost 1 base, and 6 bases lay between the germline ends. Looked up from germline, CDR1 is LNHDA and CDR2 is SQIVND (reference sequence). This CDR3 is built from 13 residues. The CDR3 coding sequence is TGTGCCAGTAGTTTCCGTTCCTACAATGAGCAGTTCTTC. It encodes CASSFRSYNEQFF.

The chain couples TRBV5-5 to TRBJ1-2; D is ambiguous. Germline V lookup: CDR1 SGHKS, CDR2 YYEKEE (reference sequence). This CDR3 region has 13 residues. V was shortened by 1 base and J by 8 bases, with 12 bases between the two germline ends. In DNA, the CDR3 is TGTGCCAGCAGCTTGAGAGGGCCGGAGGGCTACACCTTC. Protein: CASSLRGPEGYTF.

In its sample, this clone was seen once. V and J are TRBV11-2 and TRBJ2-5, with TRBD2 matching 11 bases. Trimming at V came to 5 bases and at J to 1 base, leaving 6 bases not matched to a gene. This CDR3 spans 16 amino acids. Germline values: CDR1 SGHAT, CDR2 FQNNGV. The CDR3 sequence: CASSLGTSGAQETQYF. The DNA for the CDR3 is TGTGCCAGCAGCCTCGGGACTAGCGGCGCCCAAGAGACCCAGTACTTC.

The chain is built from TRBV3-1 (or the pseudogene TRBV3-2) and TRBJ1-1, with D uncertain. CDR1 is LGHDT, CDR2 YNNKEL, per germline (reference sequence). Trimming cost V 2 bases and J 4 bases, with 14 bases left between them. The CDR3 has 15 residues. The CDR3 loop reads CASSQTPMPGTEAFF. The CDR3 DNA is TGTGCCAGCAGCCAAACCCCCATGCCAGGCACTGAAGCTTTCTTT.

The chain uses TRBV18 and TRBJ1-6; TRBD1 matches 7 bases. Germline V CDR1 and CDR2: KGHSH, LQKENI. V dropped 3 bases and J dropped 11; count of bases not matched to a gene: 13. The CDR3 has 16 amino acids. The CDR3 sequence is CASSPTRTGPGAPLHF. The CDR3 DNA is TGTGCCAGCTCACCGACACGGACAGGACCGGGGGCACCCCTCCACTTT.

The V and J genes are TRBV15 and TRBJ2-3; TRBD2 aligns across 7 bases. The V segment lost 3 bases and the J segment 7 bases; nucleotides outside the gene matches: 13. Germline V gene data show CDR1 as LNHNV and CDR2 as YYDKDF (reference sequence). This CDR3 has 16 amino acids. CDR3 nucleotides: TGTGCCACCAGCAGCCCTAGCGGAAGCCATCCCTATACGCAGTATTTT. It codes for CATSSPSGSHPYTQYF.